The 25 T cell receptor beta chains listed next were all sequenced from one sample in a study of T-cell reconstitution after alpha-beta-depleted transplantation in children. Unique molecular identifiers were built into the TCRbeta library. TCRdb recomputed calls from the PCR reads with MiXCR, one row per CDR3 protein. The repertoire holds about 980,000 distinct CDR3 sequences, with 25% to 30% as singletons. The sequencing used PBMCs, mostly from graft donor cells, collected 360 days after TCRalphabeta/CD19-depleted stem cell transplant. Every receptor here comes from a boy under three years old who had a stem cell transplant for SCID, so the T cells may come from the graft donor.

The CDR3 nucleotides are TGCGCCAGCAGAGTCCGGGACGGATTGAACACTGAAGCTTTCTTT. Amino acids: CASRVRDGLNTEAFF. The chain links TRBV5-1 to TRBJ1-1; maybe TRBD1 (5 bases). This CDR3 comprises 15 residues. V gave up 5 bases and J gave up 0 bases, with 14 bases separating them. CDR1 is SGHRS and CDR2 is YFSETQ in the germline V gene.

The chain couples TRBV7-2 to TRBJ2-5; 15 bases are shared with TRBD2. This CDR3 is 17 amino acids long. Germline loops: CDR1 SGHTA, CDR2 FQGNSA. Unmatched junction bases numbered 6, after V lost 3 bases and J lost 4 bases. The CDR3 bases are TGTGCCAGCAGCTTCGGACTAGCGGGGGGGCCGGGAGAGACCCAGTACTTC. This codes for CASSFGLAGGPGETQYF. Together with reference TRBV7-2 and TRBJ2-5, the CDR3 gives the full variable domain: GAGVSQSPSNKVTEKGKDVELRCDPISGHTALYWYRQSLGQGLEFLIYFQGNSAPDKSGLPSDRFSAERTGGSVSTLTIQRTQQEDSAVYLCASSFGLAGGPGETQYFGPGTRLLVL.

The CDR3 spells CASSDPSYEQYF. CDR3 nucleotides: TGCGCCAGCAGCGACCCCTCCTACGAGCAGTACTTC. This rearrangement joins TRBV5-1 to TRBJ2-7; D not resolved. V lost 4 bases and J lost 0, with 5 bases in between. Germline CDR1 is SGHRS and CDR2 is YFSETQ. The CDR3 sequence is 12 residues long.

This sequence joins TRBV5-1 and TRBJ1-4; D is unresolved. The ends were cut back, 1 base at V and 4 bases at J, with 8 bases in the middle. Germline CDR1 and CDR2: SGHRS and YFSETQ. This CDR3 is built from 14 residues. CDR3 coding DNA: TGCGCCAGCAGCTTGACTGGGAGTAATGAAAAACTGTTTTTT. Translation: CASSLTGSNEKLFF.

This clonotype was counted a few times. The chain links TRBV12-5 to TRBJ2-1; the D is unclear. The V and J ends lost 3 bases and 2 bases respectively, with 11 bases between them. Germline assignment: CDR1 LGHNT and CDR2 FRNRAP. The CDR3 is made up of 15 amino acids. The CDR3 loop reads CASGFGSLTYNEQFF. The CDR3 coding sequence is TGTGCTAGTGGTTTCGGCAGCTTAACCTACAATGAGCAGTTCTTC.

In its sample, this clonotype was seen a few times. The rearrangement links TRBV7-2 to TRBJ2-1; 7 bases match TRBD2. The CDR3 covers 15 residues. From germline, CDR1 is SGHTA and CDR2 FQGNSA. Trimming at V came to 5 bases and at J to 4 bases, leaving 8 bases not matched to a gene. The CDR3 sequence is CASSHVTGGYNEQFF. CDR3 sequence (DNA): TGTGCCAGCAGCCACGTTACGGGGGGTTACAATGAGCAGTTCTTC.

As DNA, the CDR3 is TGTGCCAGCAGCCGCCAGGGGATCCAGACCCAGTACTTC. Residues: CASSRQGIQTQYF. The rearrangement uses TRBV7-9 and TRBJ2-5, with a tentative D call TRBD1 (6 bases). The CDR3 has 13 amino acids. Germline V lookup: CDR1 SEHNR, CDR2 FQNEAQ (reference sequence). V was trimmed by 5 bases and J by 6 bases, leaving 13 bases between them.

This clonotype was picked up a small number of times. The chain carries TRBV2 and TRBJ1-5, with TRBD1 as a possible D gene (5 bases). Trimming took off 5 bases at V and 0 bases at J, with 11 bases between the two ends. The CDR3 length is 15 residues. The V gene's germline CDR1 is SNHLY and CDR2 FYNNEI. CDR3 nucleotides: TGTGCCAGCAGTATTTGGGGGTTTAGCAATCAGCCCCAGCATTTT. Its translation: CASSIWGFSNQPQHF. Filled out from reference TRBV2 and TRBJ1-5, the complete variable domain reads EPEVTQTPSHQVTQMGQEVILRCVPISNHLYFYWYRQILGQKVEFLVSFYNNEISEKSEIFDDQFSVERPDGSNFTLKIRSTKLEDSAMYFCASSIWGFSNQPQHFGDGTRLSIL.

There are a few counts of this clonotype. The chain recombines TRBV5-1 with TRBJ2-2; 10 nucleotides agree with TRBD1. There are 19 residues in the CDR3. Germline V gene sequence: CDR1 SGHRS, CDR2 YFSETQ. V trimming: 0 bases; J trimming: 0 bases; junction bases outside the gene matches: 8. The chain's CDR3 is CASSLAGTGDLTNTGELFF. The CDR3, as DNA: TGCGCCAGCAGCTTGGCCGGGACAGGGGATTTAACGAACACCGGGGAGCTGTTTTTT.

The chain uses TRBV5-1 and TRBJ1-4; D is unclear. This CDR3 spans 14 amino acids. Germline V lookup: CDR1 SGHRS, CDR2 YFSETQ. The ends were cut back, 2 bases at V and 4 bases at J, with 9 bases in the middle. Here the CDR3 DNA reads TGCGCCAGCAGCTTCCAACAGCTTAATGAAAAACTGTTTTTT. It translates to CASSFQQLNEKLFF.

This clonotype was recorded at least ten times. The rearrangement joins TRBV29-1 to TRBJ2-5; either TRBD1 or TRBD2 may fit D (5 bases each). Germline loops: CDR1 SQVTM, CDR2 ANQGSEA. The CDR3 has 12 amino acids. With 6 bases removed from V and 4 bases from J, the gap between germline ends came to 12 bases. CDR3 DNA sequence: TGCAGCGTCCTCGGGACCCTAGAGACCCAGTACTTC. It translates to CSVLGTLETQYF. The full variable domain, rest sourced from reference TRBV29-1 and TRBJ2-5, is SAVISQKPSRDICQRGTSLTIQCQVDSQVTMMFWYRQQPGQSLTLIATANQGSEATYESGFVIDKFPISRPNLTFSTLTVSNMSPEDSSIYLCSVLGTLETQYFGPGTRLLVL.

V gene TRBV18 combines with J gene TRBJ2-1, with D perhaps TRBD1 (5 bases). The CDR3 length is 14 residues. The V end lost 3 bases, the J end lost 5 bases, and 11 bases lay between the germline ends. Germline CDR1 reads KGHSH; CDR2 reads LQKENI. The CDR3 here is CASSPLTANNEQFF. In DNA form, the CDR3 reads TGTGCCAGCTCACCCCTGACAGCTAACAATGAGCAGTTCTTC.

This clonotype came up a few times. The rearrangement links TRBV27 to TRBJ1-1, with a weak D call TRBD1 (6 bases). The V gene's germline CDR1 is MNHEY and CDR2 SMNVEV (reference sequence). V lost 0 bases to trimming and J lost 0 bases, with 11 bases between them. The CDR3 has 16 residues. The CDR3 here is CASSLSDRRMNTEAFF. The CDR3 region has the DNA TGTGCCAGCAGTTTATCAGACAGGCGAATGAACACTGAAGCTTTCTTT.

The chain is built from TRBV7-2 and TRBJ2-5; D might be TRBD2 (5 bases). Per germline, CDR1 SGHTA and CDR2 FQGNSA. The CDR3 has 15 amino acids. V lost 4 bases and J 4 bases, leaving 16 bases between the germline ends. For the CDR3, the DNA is TGTGCCAGCAGCTGGCGGGCGAGGCTGGGAGAGACCCAGTACTTC. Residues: CASSWRARLGETQYF.

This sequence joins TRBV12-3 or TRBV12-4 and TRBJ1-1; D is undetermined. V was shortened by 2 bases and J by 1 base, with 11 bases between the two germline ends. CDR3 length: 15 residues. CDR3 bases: TGTGCCAGCAGTTTAATCGGACTGAGGAACACTGAAGCTTTCTTT. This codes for CASSLIGLRNTEAFF.

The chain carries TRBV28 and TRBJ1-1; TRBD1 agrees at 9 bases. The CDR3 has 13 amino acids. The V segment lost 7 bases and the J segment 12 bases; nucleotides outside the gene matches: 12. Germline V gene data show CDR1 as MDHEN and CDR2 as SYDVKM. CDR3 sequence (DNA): TGTGCCAGCACCACTCCCGGGACAGGGTTAACTTTCTTT. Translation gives CASTTPGTGLTFF. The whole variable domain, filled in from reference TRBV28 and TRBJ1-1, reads DVKVTQSSRYLVKRTGEKVFLECVQDMDHENMFWYRQDPGLGLRLIYFSYDVKMKEKGDIPEGYSVSREKKERFSLILESASTNQTSMYLCASTTPGTGLTFFGQGTRLTVV.

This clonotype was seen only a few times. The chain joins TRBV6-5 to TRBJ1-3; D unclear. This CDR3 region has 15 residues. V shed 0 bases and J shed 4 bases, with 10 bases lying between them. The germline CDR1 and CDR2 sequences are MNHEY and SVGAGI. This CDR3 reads CASSYSRLFGNTIYF. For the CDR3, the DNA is TGTGCCAGCAGTTACTCCAGACTTTTCGGAAACACCATATATTTT.

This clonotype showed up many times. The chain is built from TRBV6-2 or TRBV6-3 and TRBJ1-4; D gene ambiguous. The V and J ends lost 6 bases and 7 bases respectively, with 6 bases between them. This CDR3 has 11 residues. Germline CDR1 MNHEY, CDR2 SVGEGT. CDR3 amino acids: CASSPGEKLFF. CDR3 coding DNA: TGTGCCAGCAGCCCCGGTGAAAAACTGTTTTTT.

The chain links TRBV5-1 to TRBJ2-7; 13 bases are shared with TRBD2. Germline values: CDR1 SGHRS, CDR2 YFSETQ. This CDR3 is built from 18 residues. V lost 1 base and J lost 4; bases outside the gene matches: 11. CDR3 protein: CASSLYTSGGALWYEQYF. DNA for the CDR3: TGCGCCAGCAGCTTGTACACTAGCGGGGGGGCTCTTTGGTACGAGCAGTACTTC.

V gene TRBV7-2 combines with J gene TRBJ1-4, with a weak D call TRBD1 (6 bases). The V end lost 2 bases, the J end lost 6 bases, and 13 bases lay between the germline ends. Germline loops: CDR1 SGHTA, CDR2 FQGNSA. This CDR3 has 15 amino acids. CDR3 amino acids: CASSLWQGRDEKLFF. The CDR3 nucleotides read TGTGCCAGCAGCTTATGGCAGGGGAGGGATGAAAAACTGTTTTTT.

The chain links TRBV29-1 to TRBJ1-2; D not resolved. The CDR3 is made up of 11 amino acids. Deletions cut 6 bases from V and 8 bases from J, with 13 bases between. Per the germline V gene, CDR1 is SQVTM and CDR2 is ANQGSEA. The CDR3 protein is CSVEAPIGYTF. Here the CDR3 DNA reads TGCAGCGTCGAGGCCCCTATCGGCTACACCTTC.

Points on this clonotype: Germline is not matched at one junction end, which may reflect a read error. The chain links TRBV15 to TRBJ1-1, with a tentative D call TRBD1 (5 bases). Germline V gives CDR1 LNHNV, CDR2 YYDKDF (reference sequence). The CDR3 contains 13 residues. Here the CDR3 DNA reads TGTGCCACCAGCAGTAATAGGGGAACTGATGCTTTCTTT. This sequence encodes CATSSNRGTDAFF.

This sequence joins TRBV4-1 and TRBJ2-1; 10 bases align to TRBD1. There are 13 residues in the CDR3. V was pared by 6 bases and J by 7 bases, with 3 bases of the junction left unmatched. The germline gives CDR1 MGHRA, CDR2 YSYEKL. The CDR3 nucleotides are TGCGCCAGCAGGGGACAGGGGTTGAATGAGCAGTTCTTC. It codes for CASRGQGLNEQFF.

CDR3 sequence: CSASSTGGTEGSPLHF. As DNA, the CDR3 is TGCAGTGCTAGCTCTACCGGGGGAACAGAGGGATCACCCCTCCACTTT. The V call is TRBV20-1, the J call TRBJ1-6; perhaps TRBD1 as D (5 bases). V lost 3 bases to trimming and J lost 10 bases, with 22 bases between them. Looked up from germline, CDR1 is DFQATT and CDR2 is SNEGSKA (reference sequence). The CDR3 length is 16 residues.

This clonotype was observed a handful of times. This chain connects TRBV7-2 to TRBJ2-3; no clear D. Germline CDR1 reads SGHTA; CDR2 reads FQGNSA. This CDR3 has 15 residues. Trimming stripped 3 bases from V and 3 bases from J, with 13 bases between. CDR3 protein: CASSFLGGITDTQYF. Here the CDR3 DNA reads TGTGCCAGCAGCTTCCTAGGTGGTATTACAGATACGCAGTATTTT.